A selection of T cell receptor beta chains follows, all from one sample in a study of CD8+ T cells in alopecia areata. The data were produced by immunoSEQ multiplex PCR, yet TCRdb's version contains in-frame clones alone and is incomplete. The profile shows around 270,000 clones, 58% of them singletons. The source was CD4+ T cells sorted from blood, collected at week 24, from a patient treated with tofacitinib. The receptors come from a human donor with alopecia areata. CDR3s include the opening cysteine and the closing phenylalanine or tryptophan. The D gene is left open where the match is weak. Not all rows give a size; the values are once, few, many and, for expanded clones, a class.

d_gene	abundance	v_gene	j_gene	CDR3aa	CDR3nt
TRBD1	once	TRBV7-9	TRBJ1-5	CASSDGQGSNQPQHF	TGTGCCAGCAGCGACGGACAGGGGAGCAATCAGCCCCAGCATTTT
-	-	TRBV30	TRBJ1-6	CAWSKGGYNSPLHF	TGTGCCTGGAGTAAAGGAGGGTATAATTCACCCCTCCACTTT
-	-	TRBV30	TRBJ1-5	CAWSGTGIMVDQPQHF	TGTGCCTGGAGTGGTACAGGGATCATGGTTGATCAGCCCCAGCATTTT
-	many	TRBV19	TRBJ2-4	CASSIRESKNIQYF	TGTGCCAGTAGTATTCGGGAGTCCAAAAACATTCAGTACTTC
TRBD2	-	TRBV5-4	TRBJ2-5	CASGGDTQETQYF	TGTGCCAGCGGGGGGGATACCCAAGAGACCCAGTACTTC
-	-	TRBV5-4	TRBJ2-7	CASTVRDGFSYEQYF	TGTGCCAGCACCGTCCGGGACGGTTTCTCCTACGAGCAGTACTTC
-	once	TRBV6-1	TRBJ1-5	CASSERTGYGSNQPQHF	TGTGCCAGCAGTGAGAGGACCGGGTATGGTAGCAATCAGCCCCAGCATTTT
-	-	TRBV7-3	TRBJ2-6	CASSPGGGSGANVLTF	TGTGCCAGCAGTCCAGGAGGGGGCTCTGGGGCCAACGTCCTGACTTTC
TRBD1	-	TRBV30	TRBJ1-5	CAWSIRDRGSRQPQHF	TGTGCCTGGAGTATCCGGGACAGGGGTAGTCGGCAGCCCCAGCATTTT
TRBD1	-	TRBV4-1	TRBJ1-1	CASSPTGGNMNTEAFF	TGCGCCAGCAGCCCGACAGGGGGGAACATGAACACTGAAGCTTTCTTT
TRBD1	-	TRBV5-1	TRBJ1-6	CASSLVGTVNSPLHF	TGCGCCAGCAGCTTGGTCGGGACAGTCAATTCACCCCTCCACTTT
-	-	TRBV13	TRBJ2-5	CASSLRALGGTQYF	TGTGCCAGCAGCCTCCGGGCCCTTGGGGGGACCCAGTACTTC
TRBD1	once	TRBV30	TRBJ1-2	CAWSPGTGDYGYTF	TGTGCCTGGAGCCCCGGGACAGGGGACTATGGCTACACCTTC
-	-	TRBV30	TRBJ2-1	CAWFPRPYNEQFF	TGTGCCTGGTTCCCAAGGCCCTACAATGAGCAGTTCTTC
-	-	TRBV2	TRBJ1-2	CASSGDSDLGGYTF	TGTGCCAGCAGTGGTGACAGTGATTTAGGGGGCTACACCTTC
-	-	TRBV5-1	TRBJ1-2	CASSFSGDYGYTF	TGCGCCAGCAGCTTCTCAGGCGACTATGGCTACACCTTC
-	-	TRBV5-6	TRBJ2-5	CASSLGTTTQYF	TGTGCCAGCAGCTTGGGGACCACGACCCAGTACTTC
-	-	TRBV30	TRBJ1-6	CAWRLQINSPLHF	TGTGCCTGGAGGTTGCAGATTAATTCACCCCTCCACTTT
-	-	TRBV28	TRBJ2-3	CASRLGARSTDTQYF	TGTGCCAGCCGACTGGGGGCGAGGAGCACAGATACGCAGTATTTT
TRBD1	few	TRBV30	TRBJ2-5	CAWGDRAQETQYF	TGTGCCTGGGGAGACAGGGCTCAAGAGACCCAGTACTTC
TRBD1	-	TRBV6-5	TRBJ2-5	CASSYSGQGLSETQYF	TGTGCCAGCAGTTATTCGGGACAGGGGTTGAGTGAGACCCAGTACTTC
TRBD2	few	TRBV29-1	TRBJ2-3	CSVGLAGGPQDTQYF	TGCAGCGTCGGACTAGCGGGAGGGCCGCAGGATACGCAGTATTTT
TRBD2	many	TRBV7-2	TRBJ2-1	CASSAGGVQQFF	TGTGCCAGCAGCGCGGGGGGGGTGCAGCAGTTCTTC
-	once	TRBV2	TRBJ1-6	CASSEEGNSPLHF	TGTGCCAGCAGTGAAGAGGGAAATTCACCCCTCCACTTT
TRBD1	-	TRBV7-2	TRBJ1-2	CASSLGRGYGYTF	TGTGCCAGCAGCTTAGGCAGGGGGTATGGCTACACCTTC
-	-	TRBV30	TRBJ1-5	CAWELGKGQPQHF	TGTGCCTGGGAGTTGGGAAAGGGCCAGCCCCAGCATTTT
-	-	TRBV5-1	TRBJ1-4	CASSLDRLQGNEKLFF	TGCGCCAGCAGCTTGGACAGGCTGCAGGGTAATGAAAAACTGTTTTTT
-	-	TRBV7-7	TRBJ1-1	CASSLSRDTEAFF	TGTGCTAGCAGCTTATCTCGAGACACTGAAGCTTTCTTT
TRBD1	-	TRBV7-9	TRBJ1-1	CASSRDRGPSPF	TGTGCCAGCAGCCGGGACAGGGGGCCTAGCCCCTTT